This TCR beta chain was retrieved from a study of a mutant IDH1 vaccine in newly diagnosed glioma (dated by TCRdb to the early 2020s). A note on the overall study: Patients received eight vaccinations in weeks 1, 3, 5, 7, 11, 15, 19 and 23, corresponding to visits V03 through V10. For exploratory analyses, 25 to 30 treated patients had longitudinal TCRB deep sequencing done wherever samples were available. Prior to enrollment, patients had been given standard therapy consisting of radiotherapy alone, temozolomide alone, or radiochemotherapy with temozolomide, with the combination given to most patients. Six visits were used for peripheral blood collection: V03 (baseline), V05, V07, V10, V12 and V13. Of the roughly 32 treated patients, around 62% were male and about 40% were female, and a mean age of roughly 40 years was recorded. Vaccination began 4-6 weeks after radiotherapy alone, or alongside temozolomide cycles in the chemotherapy-containing groups. Findings and caveats that apply to the study as a whole: The authors stated that sample limitations prevented analyses of patient blood samples from being reproduced. Selection of PBMC samples for TCRB deep sequencing was based on availability. Pseudoprogression seemed to be unrelated to changes in the top peripheral T cell clonotypes found by TCRB sequencing. Immune responses induced by the vaccine were seen in 93.3% of patients across multiple MHC alleles.

Libraries were built with the immunoSEQ multiplex PCR assay. Rearranged TCR beta chain sequences were amplified with the hsTCRB Kit following the manufacturer's protocol. An Illumina MiSeq was used to sequence the TCRB libraries. The authors' pipeline ran thus. The kit vendor's proprietary platform handled demultiplexing, trimming and gene mapping. In its TCRdb copy, this immuneACCESS table keeps in-frame sequences only and misses some clones. Where compared with another copy, unresolved V genes explain less than half of these, and the others have no known cause. The D gene and trimming were derived from the DNA, and the V and J assignments and clone size from that table. The table for this sample lists tens of thousands of clones; 80% of them were counted only once. 6.2% of the sample rests with the top ten. Worth noting for this clone: Its antigen target is currently unknown. No clone much larger than this one lies a single base away; base qualities are absent.

Inclusive of the bounding cysteine and phenylalanine, the CDR3 is 14 residues long. Only the CDR3 DNA stays, 42 bases, in frame from base 1. The V and J ends are trimmed by 5 bases and 0 bases, leaving 7 bases between them. As encoded in the germline V gene (reference sequence), CDR1 is LNHDA while CDR2 is SQIVND. The time point label, read with the paper, signifies: week 23, last vaccination. Each vaccine dose, consisting of 300 ug of a 20-mer mutant IDH1 peptide in Montanide, was administered subcutaneously with topical imiquimod. All donors had newly diagnosed IDH1-mutant astrocytomas of WHO grade 3 or 4 that showed loss of nuclear ATRX. The samples were drawn from NOA16, a multicentre, single-arm, open-label phase I trial in Germany that tested a mutant IDH1 peptide vaccine in humans for the first time. Genomic DNA for TCRB sequencing was extracted from EDTA blood using the DNeasy Blood and Tissue Kit.

This sequence was found in a man aged 35-49 years with glioma. The chain is assembled from TRBV19 and TRBJ2-2; the D gene identity is not certain. This material consisted of PBMCs, taken from a glioma patient whose treatment included an IDH1 peptide vaccine. The CDR3 here reads CASSETANTGELFF. The DNA sequence is as follows: TGTGCCAGTAGTGAAACCGCGAACACCGGGGAGCTGTTTTTT.